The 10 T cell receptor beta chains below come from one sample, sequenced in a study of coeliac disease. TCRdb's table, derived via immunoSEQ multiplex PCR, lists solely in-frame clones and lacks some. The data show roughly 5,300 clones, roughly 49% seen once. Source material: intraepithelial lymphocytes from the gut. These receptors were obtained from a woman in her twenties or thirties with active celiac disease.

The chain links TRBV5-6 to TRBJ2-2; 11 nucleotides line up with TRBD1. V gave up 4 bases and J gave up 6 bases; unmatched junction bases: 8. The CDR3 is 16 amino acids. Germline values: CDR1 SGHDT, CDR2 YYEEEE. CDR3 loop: CASSRTGGGLAGELFF. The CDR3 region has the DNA TGTGCCAGCAGCCGGACAGGGGGCGGTTTGGCCGGGGAGCTGTTTTTT.

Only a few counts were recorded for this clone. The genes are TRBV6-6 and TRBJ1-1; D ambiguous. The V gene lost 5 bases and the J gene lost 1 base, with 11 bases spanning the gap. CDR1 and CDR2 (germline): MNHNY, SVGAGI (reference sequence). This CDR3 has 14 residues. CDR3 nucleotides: TGTGCCAGCAGTCGGAAGGCAGGGAACACTGAAGCTTTCTTT. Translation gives CASSRKAGNTEAFF.

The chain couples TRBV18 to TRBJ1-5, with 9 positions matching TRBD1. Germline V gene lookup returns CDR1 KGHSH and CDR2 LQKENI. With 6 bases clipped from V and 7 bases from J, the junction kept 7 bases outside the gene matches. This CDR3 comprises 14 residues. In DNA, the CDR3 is TGTGCCAGCTCCTGGGACAGGGCAAACCAGCCCCAGCATTTT. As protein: CASSWDRANQPQHF.

CDR3 nucleotide sequence: TGTGCCAGCAGTTTATCGGGGGAGGTAGCTGAAGCTTTCTTT. Translating it yields CASSLSGEVAEAFF. The chain combines TRBV28 with TRBJ1-1; D perhaps matches TRBD1 (5 bases). Trimming took 1 base from V and 6 from J, leaving 12 bases between them. This CDR3 is built from 14 residues. Germline values: CDR1 MDHEN, CDR2 SYDVKM.

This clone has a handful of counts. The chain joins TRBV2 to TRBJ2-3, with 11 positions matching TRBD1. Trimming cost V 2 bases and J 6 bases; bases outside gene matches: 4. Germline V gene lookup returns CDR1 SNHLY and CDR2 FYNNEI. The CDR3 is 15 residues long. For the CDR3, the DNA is TGTGCCAGCAGTGAACAGGGACAGGGGGGCGATACGCAGTATTTT. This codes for CASSEQGQGGDTQYF.

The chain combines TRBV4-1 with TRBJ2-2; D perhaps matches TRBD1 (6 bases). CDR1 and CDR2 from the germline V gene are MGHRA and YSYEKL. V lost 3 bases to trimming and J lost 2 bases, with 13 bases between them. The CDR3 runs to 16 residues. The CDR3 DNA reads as TGCGCCAGCAGCCAGGCCCACAGGGACAACACCGGGGAGCTGTTTTTT. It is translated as CASSQAHRDNTGELFF.

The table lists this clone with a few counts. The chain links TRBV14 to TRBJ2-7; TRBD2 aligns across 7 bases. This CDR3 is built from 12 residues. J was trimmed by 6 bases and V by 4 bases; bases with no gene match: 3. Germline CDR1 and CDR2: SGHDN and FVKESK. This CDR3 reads CASSPGRVEQYF. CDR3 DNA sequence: TGTGCCAGCAGCCCAGGGAGGGTCGAGCAGTACTTC.

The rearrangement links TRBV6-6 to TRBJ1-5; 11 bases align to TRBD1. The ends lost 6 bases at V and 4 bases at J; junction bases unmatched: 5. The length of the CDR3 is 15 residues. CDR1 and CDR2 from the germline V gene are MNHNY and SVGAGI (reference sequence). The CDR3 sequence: CASRGGTGGNQPQHF. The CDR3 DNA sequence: TGTGCCAGCAGGGGGGGGACAGGGGGGAATCAGCCCCAGCATTTT.

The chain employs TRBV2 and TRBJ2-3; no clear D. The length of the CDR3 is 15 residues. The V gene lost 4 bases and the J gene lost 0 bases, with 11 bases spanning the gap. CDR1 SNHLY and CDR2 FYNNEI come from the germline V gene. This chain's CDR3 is CASSGQPPSTDTQYF. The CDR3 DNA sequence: TGTGCCAGCAGTGGACAACCACCTAGCACAGATACGCAGTATTTT.

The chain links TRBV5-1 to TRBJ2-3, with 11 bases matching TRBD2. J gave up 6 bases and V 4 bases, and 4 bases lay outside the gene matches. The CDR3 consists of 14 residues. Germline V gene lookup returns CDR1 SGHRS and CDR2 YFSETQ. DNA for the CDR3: TGCGCCAGCAGCCTCGGGACTAGCGGCGATACGCAGTATTTT. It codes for CASSLGTSGDTQYF. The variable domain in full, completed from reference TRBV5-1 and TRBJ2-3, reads KAGVTQTPRYLIKTRGQQVTLSCSPISGHRSVSWYQQTPGQGLQFLFEYFSETQRNKGNFPGRFSGRQFSNSRSEMNVSTLELGDSALYLCASSLGTSGDTQYFGPGTRLTVL.